This T cell receptor beta chain was identified in a study of cytomegalovirus exposure and HLA in healthy donors. The donors gave bone marrow, and they were healthy. General study findings and limits: What a later analysis reportedly showed was that an Asian-associated ancestry cluster had fewer N-insertions than the 666-donor mean.

A word on this clone: Its target is not known.

The PCR used 60 Vbeta and 13 Jbeta primers. The data were produced by immunoSEQ multiplex PCR, yet TCRdb's version contains in-frame clones alone and is incomplete. The sample has almost 200,000 clones, about 85% seen once. The CDR3 sequence is 16 residues long. Trimming at V came to 6 bases and at J to 6 bases, leaving 12 bases not matched to a gene. CDR1 is MGHDK and CDR2 is SYGVNS in the germline V gene. V gene TRBV25-1 combines with J gene TRBJ2-3, with 10 bases fitting TRBD1. Sequencing was carried out using PBMCs. The receptor comes from a male donor in good health and CMV-seropositive. The CDR3 DNA is TGTGCCAGCAGCATGATGGGGACAGGGGAAGGTGATACGCAGTATTTT. This encodes CASSMMGTGEGDTQYF.